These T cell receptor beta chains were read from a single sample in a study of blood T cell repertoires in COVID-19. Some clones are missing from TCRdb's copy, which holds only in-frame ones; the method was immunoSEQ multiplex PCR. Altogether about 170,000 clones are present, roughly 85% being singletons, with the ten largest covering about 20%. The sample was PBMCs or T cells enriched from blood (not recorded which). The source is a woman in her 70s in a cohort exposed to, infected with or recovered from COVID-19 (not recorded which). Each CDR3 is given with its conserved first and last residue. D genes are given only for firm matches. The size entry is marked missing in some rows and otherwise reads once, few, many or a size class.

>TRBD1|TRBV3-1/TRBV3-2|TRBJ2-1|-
CASSQGGYRGPRDNEQFF
TGTGCCAGCAGCCAAGGTGGCTACAGGGGGCCCAGGGACAATGAGCAGTTCTTC
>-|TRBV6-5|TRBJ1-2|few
CASSSPRDGNGYTF
TGTGCCAGCAGTTCCCCCAGGGATGGCAATGGCTACACCTTC
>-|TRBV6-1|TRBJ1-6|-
CASSDQGNSPLHF
TGTGCCAGCAGTGATCAGGGCAATTCACCCCTCCACTTT
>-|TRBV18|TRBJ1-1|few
CASSPTQLADTEAFF
TGTGCCAGCTCACCAACCCAACTCGCGGACACTGAAGCTTTCTTT
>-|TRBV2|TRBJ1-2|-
CASSPGGYHGYTF
TGTGCCAGCAGCCCCGGGGGGTATCATGGCTACACCTTC
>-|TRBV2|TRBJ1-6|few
CASKGGPSSYNSPLHF
TGTGCCAGCAAAGGAGGGCCAAGCTCCTATAATTCACCCCTCCACTTT
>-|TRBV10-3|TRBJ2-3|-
CAISVGYSTDTQYF
TGTGCCATCAGTGTGGGCTACAGCACAGATACGCAGTATTTT
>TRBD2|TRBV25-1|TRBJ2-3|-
CASTSSGRAVDTQYF
TGTGCCAGCACCAGTAGCGGGAGGGCCGTAGATACGCAGTATTTT
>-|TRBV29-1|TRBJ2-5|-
CSARGGQETQYF
TGCAGCGCCCGAGGGGGCCAAGAGACCCAGTACTTC
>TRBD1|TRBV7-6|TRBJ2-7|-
CASSLRWDRNNEQYF
TGTGCCAGCAGCTTAAGGTGGGACAGGAATAACGAGCAGTACTTC
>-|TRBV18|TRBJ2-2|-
CASSPGLMNTGELFF
TGTGCCAGCTCACCAGGACTTATGAACACCGGGGAGCTGTTTTTT
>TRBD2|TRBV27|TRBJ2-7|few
CASSTTLRTSGGTSYEQYF
TGTGCCAGCAGTACCACTCTGAGGACTAGCGGAGGGACCTCCTACGAGCAGTACTTC
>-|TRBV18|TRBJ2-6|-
CASSPYRGQSSGANVLTF
TGTGCCAGCTCACCATATCGAGGGCAGAGCTCTGGGGCCAACGTCCTGACTTTC
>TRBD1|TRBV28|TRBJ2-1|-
CASGDRVGEQFF
TGTGCCAGCGGGGACAGGGTAGGTGAGCAGTTCTTC
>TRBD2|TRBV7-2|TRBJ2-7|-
CASSQPRTSGRYEQYF
TGTGCCAGCAGCCAGCCCAGGACTAGCGGTCGCTACGAGCAGTACTTC
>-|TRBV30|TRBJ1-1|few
CAWAGARNTEAFF
TGTGCCTGGGCAGGGGCGAGGAACACTGAAGCTTTCTTT
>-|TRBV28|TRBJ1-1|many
CASIAGSTEAFF
TGTGCCAGCATCGCGGGGAGCACTGAAGCTTTCTTT
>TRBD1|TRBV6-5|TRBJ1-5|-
CATRQGVQYQPQHF
TGTGCCACCCGACAGGGGGTCCAATATCAGCCCCAGCATTTT
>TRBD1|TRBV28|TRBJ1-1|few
CASRGQGWAEAFF
TGTGCCAGCCGCGGACAGGGGTGGGCTGAAGCTTTCTTT
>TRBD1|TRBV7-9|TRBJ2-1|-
CASSSIQGASYNEQFF
TGTGCCAGCAGCTCCATACAGGGGGCCTCCTACAATGAGCAGTTCTTC
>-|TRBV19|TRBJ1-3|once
CASSEYGQLSSGNTIYF
TGTGCCAGTAGTGAGTATGGACAGCTTTCTTCTGGAAACACCATATATTTT
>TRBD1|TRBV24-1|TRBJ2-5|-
CATSDGTEAAEQYF
TGTGCCACCAGTGATGGGACAGAGGCTGCTGAACAGTACTTC
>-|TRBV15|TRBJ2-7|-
CATSRDGLDEQYF
TGTGCCACCAGCAGAGATGGGCTGGACGAGCAGTACTTC
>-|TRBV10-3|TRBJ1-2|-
CAITTRGFYGYTF
TGTGCCATCACCACGAGGGGGTTTTATGGCTACACCTTC
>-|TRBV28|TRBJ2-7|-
CASRATYEQYF
TGTGCCAGCAGAGCCACCTACGAGCAGTACTTC
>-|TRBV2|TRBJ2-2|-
CASSALNTGELFF
TGTGCCAGCAGTGCCTTGAACACCGGGGAGCTGTTTTTT
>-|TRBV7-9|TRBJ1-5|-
CASSLSGGYSNQPQHF
TGTGCCAGCAGCTTATCGGGAGGATATAGCAATCAGCCCCAGCATTTT
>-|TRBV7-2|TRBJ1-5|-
CASSLKGYSNQPQHF
TGTGCCAGCAGCTTAAAGGGGTATAGCAATCAGCCCCAGCATTTT
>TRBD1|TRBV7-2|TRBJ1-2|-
CASSPDRGRGGYTF
TGTGCCAGCAGCCCTGACAGGGGACGGGGTGGCTACACCTTC
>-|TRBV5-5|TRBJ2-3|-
CASSLLGAGFTDTQYF
TGTGCCAGCAGCTTGTTAGGGGCAGGCTTCACAGATACGCAGTATTTT
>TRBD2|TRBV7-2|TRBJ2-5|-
CASSFWTSGKETQYF
TGTGCCAGCAGCTTCTGGACTAGCGGAAAAGAGACCCAGTACTTC
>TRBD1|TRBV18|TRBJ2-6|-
CASSPFVQGLFSGANVLTF
TGTGCCAGCTCACCATTTGTACAGGGGCTCTTCTCTGGGGCCAACGTCCTGACTTTC
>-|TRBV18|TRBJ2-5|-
CASAGSTQETQYF
TGTGCCAGCGCCGGGAGTACTCAAGAGACCCAGTACTTC